A single sample gave rise to the 30 T cell receptor beta chains below, sequenced in a study of PD-L1 blockade in urothelial cancer. TCRdb's copy holds only in-frame clones and misses some; the assay was immunoSEQ multiplex PCR. The sample yields tens of thousands of clones, around nine tenths seen once. Sample: PBMCs, taken around atezolizumab (anti-PD-L1) treatment. The receptors were gathered from a man aged 60 to 69 with urothelial cancer.

The rearrangement links TRBV2 to TRBJ1-1, with 8 bases identical to TRBD1. Trimming at V came to 6 bases and at J to 5 bases, leaving 5 bases not matched to a gene. Germline V gene lookup returns CDR1 SNHLY and CDR2 FYNNEI. The CDR3 is 13 residues long. The chain's CDR3 is CASSGDRMTEAFF. In DNA form, the CDR3 reads TGTGCCAGCAGCGGGGACAGGATGACTGAAGCTTTCTTT.

The chain recombines TRBV6-1 with TRBJ2-7; TRBD1 aligns across 10 bases. After removal of 3 bases from V and 3 bases from J, the junction contained 20 bases not matched to a gene. Germline V CDR1 and CDR2: MNHNS, SASEGT. This CDR3 contains 20 residues. The CDR3 protein is CASSERGDRGLRSRHYEQYF. The CDR3 nucleotides read TGTGCCAGCAGTGAGCGGGGAGACAGGGGGCTTAGGAGTCGGCACTACGAGCAGTACTTC.

The chain is built from TRBV7-3 and TRBJ1-2; TRBD1 matches 9 bases. The CDR3 length is 14 residues. J gave up 1 base and V 3 bases, and 0 bases lay outside the gene matches. Germline V gene data show CDR1 as SGHTA and CDR2 as FQGTGA. The CDR3 here is CASSLGQGNYGYTF. The CDR3 DNA reads as TGTGCCAGCAGCTTGGGACAGGGTAACTATGGCTACACCTTC.

This chain links TRBV10-2 with TRBJ2-5, with 7 bases fitting TRBD2. Per germline, CDR1 WSHSY and CDR2 SAAADI. Germline trimming cut 5 bases from V and 1 base from J; bases unmatched to any gene: 7. The CDR3 consists of 15 residues. Here the CDR3 DNA reads TGCGCCAGCAGTCCCCAAGCGGGGATCCAAGAGACCCAGTACTTC. Translated: CASSPQAGIQETQYF.

The genes are TRBV6-5 and TRBJ1-4; D possibly corresponds to TRBD1 (5 bases). Germline V gives CDR1 MNHEY, CDR2 SVGAGI. The CDR3 spans 15 residues. The germline V and J ends were trimmed by 6 bases and 0 bases, with 11 bases remaining between them. CDR3 residues: CASRPSGATNEKLFF. The CDR3 region has the DNA TGTGCCAGCAGACCCTCGGGGGCAACTAATGAAAAACTGTTTTTT.

The chain carries TRBV18 and TRBJ2-7, with 9 positions matching TRBD1. V lost 2 bases and J lost 4; bases outside the gene matches: 6. This CDR3 spans 15 amino acids. Germline V gene data show CDR1 as KGHSH and CDR2 as LQKENI. CDR3 loop: CASSPMGQGGYEQYF. The CDR3 nucleotides are TGTGCCAGCTCACCAATGGGACAGGGTGGGTACGAGCAGTACTTC.

This chain joins TRBV30 and TRBJ2-1; D not resolved. Per germline, CDR1 GTSNPN and CDR2 SVGIG (reference sequence). The CDR3 totals 12 residues. V lost 0 bases and J lost 5, with 5 bases in between. The CDR3 here is CAWSVQNNEQFF. The CDR3 region has the DNA TGTGCCTGGAGTGTACAAAACAATGAGCAGTTCTTC.

The chain links TRBV10-1 to TRBJ2-7; TRBD1 matches 7 bases. The CDR3 has 16 residues. Germline V CDR1 and CDR2: WNHNN, SYGVQD (reference sequence). Trimming cost V 3 bases and J 1 base; bases outside gene matches: 9. CDR3 DNA sequence: TGCGCCAGCAGTGACCACGGGACAGTTTATTCCTACGAGCAGTACTTC. It specifies CASSDHGTVYSYEQYF.

This rearrangement joins TRBV5-1 to TRBJ2-3; 9 positions agree with TRBD1. Looked up from germline, CDR1 is SGHRS and CDR2 is YFSETQ. V dropped 3 bases and J dropped 6; count of bases not matched to a gene: 8. This CDR3 is 15 amino acids long. CDR3 bases: TGCGCCAGCAGCTCCAGACAGGGGGGTGGGGATACGCAGTATTTT. Translating gives CASSSRQGGGDTQYF.

Turning to this clone: A junction boundary mismatches the germline segment, possibly from a read error. V is TRBV6-4 and J is TRBJ2-2, with D perhaps TRBD1 (7 bases). This CDR3 contains 16 residues. CDR1 is MRHNA, CDR2 SNTAGT, per germline. The CDR3 loop reads CVSSVRGTANTGELFF. In DNA, the CDR3 is TGTGTCAGCAGTGTTCGCGGGACAGCGAACACCGGGGAGCTGTTTTTT.

This sequence joins TRBV4-1 and TRBJ1-4, with D possibly TRBD1 on 5 matching bases. The length of the CDR3 is 15 residues. Trimming removed 4 bases from V and 8 bases from J, with 17 bases in between. Germline CDR1 reads MGHRA; CDR2 reads YSYEKL. DNA of the CDR3: TGCGCCAGCAGCCCCCGGGGACTCACACCAGAAAAACTGTTTTTT. Encoded protein: CASSPRGLTPEKLFF.

V usage is TRBV21-1 and J usage is TRBJ1-6; no DNA check was done on the table's D call, TRBD1. TRBV21-1 is termed a pseudogene. There are 15 residues in the CDR3. Here the CDR3 DNA reads TGTGCCAGCACCCCATTGGGGCCTAATAATTCACCCCTCCACTTT. This encodes CASTPLGPNNSPLHF.

In this sample, this clone turned up once. The chain is built from TRBV5-6 and TRBJ2-6; 9 nucleotides match TRBD1. Germline V gives CDR1 SGHDT, CDR2 YYEEEE. This CDR3 region has 18 residues. Trimming removed 6 bases from V and 0 bases from J; junction bases left unmatched: 10. The chain's CDR3 is CASTADRGSLSGANVLTF. In DNA form, the CDR3 reads TGTGCCAGCACCGCGGACAGGGGTAGCCTCTCTGGGGCCAACGTCCTGACTTTC.

This sequence joins TRBV7-8 and TRBJ1-3, with a weak D call TRBD1 (5 bases). The V end lost 1 base, the J end lost 2 bases, and 9 bases lay between the germline ends. CDR3 size: 15 residues. Germline-derived CDR1 and CDR2 are SGHVS and FQNEAQ. This chain's CDR3 is CASSLEGFTGNTIYF. The CDR3, as DNA: TGTGCCAGCAGCTTAGAGGGGTTTACTGGAAACACCATATATTTT.

The J gene is TRBJ1-4, the V gene TRBV5-1; tentatively, D is TRBD1 (5 bases). Germline V gene sequence: CDR1 SGHRS, CDR2 YFSETQ. Between the trimmed V and J ends, which lost 0 bases and 6 bases, there was a span of 9 bases. CDR3 length: 14 amino acids. The CDR3, as DNA: TGCGCCAGCAGCTTGGGGACACATGATGAAAAACTGTTTTTT. Its protein is CASSLGTHDEKLFF. Full variable domain (remainder filled in from reference TRBV5-1 and TRBJ1-4): KAGVTQTPRYLIKTRGQQVTLSCSPISGHRSVSWYQQTPGQGLQFLFEYFSETQRNKGNFPGRFSGRQFSNSRSEMNVSTLELGDSALYLCASSLGTHDEKLFFGSGTQLSVL.

V is TRBV19 and J is TRBJ2-4, with 10 bases that match TRBD1. Trimming removed 4 bases from V and 0 bases from J; junction bases left unmatched: 12. CDR3 length: 19 residues. The V gene's germline CDR1 is LNHDA and CDR2 SQIVND (reference sequence). The CDR3 reads CASSNPGTGDGVAKNIQYF. CDR3 coding DNA: TGTGCCAGTAGTAACCCCGGGACAGGGGATGGGGTAGCCAAAAACATTCAGTACTTC.

V is TRBV18 and J is TRBJ2-7; 11 positions agree with TRBD1. This CDR3 is built from 16 residues. Germline CDR1 KGHSH, CDR2 LQKENI. J lost 6 bases, V lost 6 bases, and 13 bases had no gene match. The CDR3 bases are TGTGCCAGCTCGGGACAAAGGCCGGGACAGGGGGTCGAGCAGTACTTC. Translation gives CASSGQRPGQGVEQYF.

This clone has just one count. This chain uses TRBV6-1 with TRBJ2-7; 7 bases line up with TRBD1. The CDR3 totals 13 residues. V was clipped by 8 bases and J by 1 base; unmatched bases: 5. The germline CDR1 and CDR2 sequences are MNHNS and SASEGT. CDR3 loop: CASSRDRSYEQYF. CDR3 sequence (DNA): TGTGCCAGCTCCCGGGACAGATCCTACGAGCAGTACTTC.

The CDR3 bases are TGTGCCAGTAGTCGACTAGCGGGGGGTCCCCAGTACTTC. Amino acid sequence: CASSRLAGGPQYF. This rearrangement joins TRBV19 to TRBJ2-5; 13 positions match TRBD2. The V gene's germline CDR1 is LNHDA and CDR2 SQIVND (reference sequence). V lost 5 bases to trimming and J lost 9 bases; unmatched junction nucleotides: 3. The CDR3 has 13 amino acids. Combining the CDR3 with reference TRBV19 and TRBJ2-5 gives the whole variable domain DGGITQSPKYLFRKEGQNVTLSCEQNLNHDAMYWYRQDPGQGLRLIYYSQIVNDFQKGDIAEGYSVSREKKESFPLTVTSAQKNPTAFYLCASSRLAGGPQYFGPGTRLLVL.

The V call is TRBV5-1, the J call TRBJ1-6, with 8 positions matching TRBD1. V lost 4 bases and J lost 3; bases outside the gene matches: 3. There are 15 residues in the CDR3. Germline lookup yields CDR1 SGHRS and CDR2 YFSETQ. CDR3 DNA sequence: TGCGCCAGCAGCGACGACAGGGGCTATAATTCACCCCTCCACTTT. This translates into CASSDDRGYNSPLHF. Using reference TRBV5-1 and TRBJ1-6 for the parts outside the CDR3, the full variable domain is KAGVTQTPRYLIKTRGQQVTLSCSPISGHRSVSWYQQTPGQGLQFLFEYFSETQRNKGNFPGRFSGRQFSNSRSEMNVSTLELGDSALYLCASSDDRGYNSPLHFGNGTRLTVT.

The chain carries TRBV5-1 and TRBJ1-1, with D unresolved. V lost 4 bases and J lost 0, with 13 bases in between. Germline CDR1 is SGHRS and CDR2 is YFSETQ. There are 15 residues in the CDR3. The CDR3: CASSLVSTVNTEAFF. CDR3 DNA sequence: TGCGCCAGCAGCCTGGTGAGTACGGTGAACACTGAAGCTTTCTTT.

CDR3 sequence: CASSPASRTQYF. CDR3 DNA sequence: TGTGCCAGCAGCCCCGCGTCACGTACGCAGTATTTT. The chain is built from TRBV11-1 and TRBJ2-3, with D unclear. There are 12 residues in the CDR3. CDR1 and CDR2 (germline): SGHAT, FQDESV (reference sequence). With 5 bases removed from V and 8 bases from J, the gap between germline ends came to 11 bases.

This sequence joins TRBV6-5 and TRBJ2-7; 8 bases agree with TRBD2. The germline gives CDR1 MNHEY, CDR2 SVGAGI. CDR3 size: 15 residues. With 2 bases clipped from V and 2 bases from J, the junction kept 5 bases outside the gene matches. CDR3: CASSYQGLDPYEQYF. CDR3 bases: TGTGCCAGCAGTTACCAGGGACTAGATCCCTACGAGCAGTACTTC.

The gene calls are TRBV28 and TRBJ2-2, with 9 positions matching TRBD1. Losses at the gene ends were 3 bases for V and 4 bases for J; bases not matched to a gene: 15. CDR3 size: 19 residues. Germline V gene sequence: CDR1 MDHEN, CDR2 SYDVKM. The CDR3 DNA is TGTGCCAGCAGTTTCTTGGACAGGGGCATTAATTTTGGCACCGGGGAGCTGTTTTTT. It specifies CASSFLDRGINFGTGELFF. Filled out from reference TRBV28 and TRBJ2-2, the complete variable domain reads DVKVTQSSRYLVKRTGEKVFLECVQDMDHENMFWYRQDPGLGLRLIYFSYDVKMKEKGDIPEGYSVSREKKERFSLILESASTNQTSMYLCASSFLDRGINFGTGELFFGEGSRLTVL.

The chain links TRBV5-1 to TRBJ2-1, with TRBD2 identical over 13 bases. CDR3 length: 16 amino acids. In germline, CDR1 is SGHRS, CDR2 YFSETQ. Trimming cost V 0 bases and J 6 bases; bases outside gene matches: 3. The CDR3 loop is CASSLGLAGGFNEQFF. The DNA of the CDR3 is TGCGCCAGCAGCTTGGGACTAGCGGGGGGTTTCAATGAGCAGTTCTTC. The whole variable domain, remainder taken from reference TRBV5-1 and TRBJ2-1, is KAGVTQTPRYLIKTRGQQVTLSCSPISGHRSVSWYQQTPGQGLQFLFEYFSETQRNKGNFPGRFSGRQFSNSRSEMNVSTLELGDSALYLCASSLGLAGGFNEQFFGPGTRLTVL.

The rearrangement joins TRBV6-1 to TRBJ2-7; D unclear. Per the germline V gene, CDR1 is MNHNS and CDR2 is SASEGT. The CDR3 is 12 residues long. V was cut by 6 bases and J by 3 bases, with 9 bases left in between. The CDR3 loop is CASRPVNYEQYF. Written as DNA, the CDR3 is TGTGCCAGCAGACCGGTAAACTACGAGCAGTACTTC.

The chain combines TRBV11-3 with TRBJ2-3; TRBD2 aligns across 13 bases. The CDR3 contains 14 residues. The germline gives CDR1 SGHNT, CDR2 YENEEA. J was trimmed by 5 bases and V by 6 bases; bases with no gene match: 2. CDR3 amino acids: CASRRLAGGDTQYF. Here the CDR3 DNA reads TGTGCCAGCAGAAGACTAGCGGGGGGAGATACGCAGTATTTT.

The chain recombines TRBV5-4 with TRBJ1-2; D is uncertain. The V gene lost 3 bases and the J gene lost 7 bases, with 13 bases spanning the gap. This CDR3 has 13 residues. The germline CDR1 and CDR2 sequences are SGHNT and YYREEE (reference sequence). For the CDR3, the DNA is TGTGCCAGCAGCTCTGACTGGAGTTCTGGCTACACCTTC. Translation: CASSSDWSSGYTF.

This clone occurred once. V and J are TRBV19 and TRBJ1-1; 12 bases are a match to TRBD1. With 5 bases clipped from V and 1 base from J, the junction kept 17 bases outside the gene matches. The CDR3 extends over 20 amino acids. Per germline, CDR1 LNHDA and CDR2 SQIVND (reference sequence). CDR3 DNA sequence: TGTGCCAGTAGTCTCGAGGGACAGGGGGCGCCTGCGGGAAGGAACACTGAAGCTTTCTTT. This encodes CASSLEGQGAPAGRNTEAFF.

The chain carries TRBV7-2 and TRBJ2-3; D possibly corresponds to TRBD1 (5 bases). The V gene's germline CDR1 is SGHTA and CDR2 FQGNSA. The length of the CDR3 is 15 residues. V gave up 2 bases and J gave up 3 bases, with 12 bases separating them. CDR3 loop: CASSLRGVVTDTQYF. CDR3 sequence (DNA): TGTGCCAGCAGCTTAAGGGGCGTCGTGACAGATACGCAGTATTTT.